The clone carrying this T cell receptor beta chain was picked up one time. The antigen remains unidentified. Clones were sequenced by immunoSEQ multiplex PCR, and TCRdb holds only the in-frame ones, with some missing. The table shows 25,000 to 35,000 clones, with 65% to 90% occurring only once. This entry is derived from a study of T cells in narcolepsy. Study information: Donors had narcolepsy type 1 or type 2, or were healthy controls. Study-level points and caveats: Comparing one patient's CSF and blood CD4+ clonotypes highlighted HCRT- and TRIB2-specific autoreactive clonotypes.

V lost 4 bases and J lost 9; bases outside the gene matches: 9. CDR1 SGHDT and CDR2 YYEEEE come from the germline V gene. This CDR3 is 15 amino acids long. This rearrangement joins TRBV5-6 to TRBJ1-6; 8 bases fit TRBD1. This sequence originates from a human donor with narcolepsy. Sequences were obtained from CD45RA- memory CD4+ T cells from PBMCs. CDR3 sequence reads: CASSRSTGAGSPLHF. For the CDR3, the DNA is TGTGCCAGCAGCAGGTCGACAGGGGCCGGTTCACCCCTCCACTTT.